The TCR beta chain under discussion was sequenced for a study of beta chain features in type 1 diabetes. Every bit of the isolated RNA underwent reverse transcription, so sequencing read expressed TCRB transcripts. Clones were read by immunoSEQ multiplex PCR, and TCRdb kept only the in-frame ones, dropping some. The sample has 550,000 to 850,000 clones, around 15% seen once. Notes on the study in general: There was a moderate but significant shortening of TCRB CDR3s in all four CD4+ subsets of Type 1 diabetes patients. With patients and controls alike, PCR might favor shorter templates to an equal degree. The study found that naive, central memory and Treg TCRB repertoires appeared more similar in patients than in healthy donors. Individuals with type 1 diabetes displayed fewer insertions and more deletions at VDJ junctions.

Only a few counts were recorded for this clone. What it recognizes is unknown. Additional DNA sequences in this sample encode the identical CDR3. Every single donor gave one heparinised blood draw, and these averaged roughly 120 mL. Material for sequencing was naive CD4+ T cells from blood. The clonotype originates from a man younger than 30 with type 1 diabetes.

The CDR3 DNA sequence: TGTGCCAGTAGTATATCCGGGGAGACCCAGTACTTC. Its protein product is CASSISGETQYF. V gene TRBV19 combines with J gene TRBJ2-5; D unresolved. Germline-derived CDR1 and CDR2 are LNHDA and SQIVND (reference sequence). V was shortened by 2 bases and J by 5 bases, with 6 bases between the two germline ends. There are 12 residues in the CDR3.